This T cell receptor beta chain comes out of a study of beta chain features in type 1 diabetes. This clone has more than one count but fewer than ten. Expressed TCRB transcripts were sequenced after all isolated RNA was converted to cDNA. Sequencing used immunoSEQ multiplex PCR; TCRdb keeps in-frame clones, though not all of them. The repertoire includes about 900,000 clones, about a sixth of them detected once, and roughly 0.025% sits in the top ten. The germline CDR1 and CDR2 sequences are SGDLS and YYNGEE. Trimming stripped 4 bases from V and 6 bases from J, with 16 bases between. CDR3 length: 14 amino acids.

The sequenced sample consisted of naive CD4+ T cells from blood. The chain uses TRBV9 and TRBJ1-2; D is unclear. This TCR derives from a woman between 18 and 30 years old in good health. Written as DNA, the CDR3 is TGTGCCAGCAGCCCGAACCCCCACAGTGATGGCTACACCTTC. It translates to CASSPNPHSDGYTF.